The clone carrying this T cell receptor (beta chain) has a handful of counts. Its antigen remains unknown. Per individual sample, total RNA of at least 6 micrograms was extracted. This sample stems from a study of blood T cells in healthy people across ages. Overall study context: Capture via template switching afforded approximately one barcoded beta molecule per two T cells. General observations from the study: Age brought a roughly linear fall in TCR beta diversity measured per million T cells.

There are 18 residues in the CDR3. The ends lost 0 bases at V and 8 bases at J; junction bases unmatched: 15. Germline V lookup: CDR1 SGHRS, CDR2 YFSETQ. A second PCR, run for about 7 to 11 cycles, used a sample-barcoded 5' primer plus a J-beta primer mix. TCRdb reprocessed the 5' RACE reads via MiXCR and lists one record per CDR3 protein. Of hundreds of thousands of distinct CDR3 sequences listed, around 21% were seen once; the top ten hold roughly 3.7%. The chain recombines TRBV5-1 with TRBJ1-4; the match to TRBD1 covers 8 bases. Sequencing input: blood. The clonotype was recovered from a man aged 65 to 79 in good health. The CDR3 region is CASSLVGTGVPGHEKLFF. The CDR3 nucleotides are TGCGCCAGCAGCTTGGTGGGGACAGGCGTTCCCGGTCACGAAAAACTGTTTTTT.